The rows below give T cell receptor beta chains drawn from one sample of a study of CD4 T cells in relation to SARS-CoV-2 and coronaviruses. The data were produced by immunoSEQ multiplex PCR, yet TCRdb's version contains in-frame clones alone and is incomplete. This sample carries about 29,000 clones, roughly 70% of them seen once, and the ten largest clones take 12%. These receptors have no identified antigens. The sequencing input was CD4+ T cells from PBMCs, cultured in vitro. Receptors originate from a human donor in good health. Both conserved end residues are part of each CDR3. The order of the fields is J gene, clone size, D gene, V gene, CDR3 DNA, CDR3 protein. D genes are given only for firm matches. Clone size is stated in some rows and not others, as once, few, many or a class when expanded.

J: TRBJ2-1
size: NA
D: TRBD1
V: TRBV2
DNA: TGTGCCAGCAGTGAAACAGGGGCCTACAATGAGCAGTTCTTC
CDR3: CASSETGAYNEQFF

J: TRBJ2-1
size: NA
D: NA
V: TRBV7-2
DNA: TGTGCCAGCAGAATGGGAGGCACCGAGCAGTTCTTC
CDR3: CASRMGGTEQFF

J: TRBJ2-5
size: NA
D: TRBD1
V: TRBV7-2
DNA: TGTGCCAGCAGCTTAGAAGTCACCGGGACAGGGGGCAGGGAGACCCAGTACTTC
CDR3: CASSLEVTGTGGRETQYF

J: TRBJ1-2
size: NA
D: NA
V: TRBV11-2
DNA: TGTGCCAGCAGTTCGTTACGTCGAGTAGAGGCTAACTATGGCTACACCTTC
CDR3: CASSSLRRVEANYGYTF

J: TRBJ2-1
size: NA
D: TRBD1
V: TRBV10-3
DNA: TGTGCCATCAGTGAGCCGAGGACAGGCATCTTCCGTTCCGGATACAATGAGCAGTTCTTC
CDR3: CAISEPRTGIFRSGYNEQFF

J: TRBJ2-5
size: NA
D: TRBD2
V: TRBV18
DNA: TGTGCCAGCTCACCATCCCCACTAGCGGGAGGGCAAGAAGAGACCCAGTACTTC
CDR3: CASSPSPLAGGQEETQYF

J: TRBJ2-7
size: NA
D: NA
V: TRBV29-1
DNA: TGCAGCGTTGAAGATTCGGGGGAGCAGTACTTC
CDR3: CSVEDSGEQYF

J: TRBJ2-5
size: NA
D: TRBD1
V: TRBV9
DNA: TGTGCCAGCAGCATGCAGACAGGGGCCTATGAGACCCAGTACTTC
CDR3: CASSMQTGAYETQYF

J: TRBJ2-1
size: NA
D: TRBD2
V: TRBV7-2
DNA: TGTGCCAGCAGCCCGGAGCTTAGCGGGGGGGCACGTGAGCAGTTCTTC
CDR3: CASSPELSGGAREQFF

J: TRBJ1-1
size: NA
D: TRBD1
V: TRBV29-1
DNA: TGCAGCGTCAATCCCACAGGGGTTCACACTGAAGCTTTCTTT
CDR3: CSVNPTGVHTEAFF

J: TRBJ1-2
size: few
D: NA
V: TRBV5-4
DNA: TGTGCCAGCAGCTTCTTGGGGAGTTCGGGTGGCTACACCTTC
CDR3: CASSFLGSSGGYTF

J: TRBJ2-5
size: once
D: NA
V: TRBV7-9
DNA: TGTGCCAGCAGCTTTGACAGGTTGGAAGAGACCCAGTACTTC
CDR3: CASSFDRLEETQYF

J: TRBJ2-3
size: NA
D: TRBD2
V: TRBV4-3
DNA: TGCGCCAGCAGCCAAGCCTTACTAGCGGGGGGGAGAGATACGCAGTATTTT
CDR3: CASSQALLAGGRDTQYF

J: TRBJ2-7
size: NA
D: NA
V: TRBV5-1
DNA: TGCGCCAGCAGCTTGGCCTCTACGGGACTGGACGAGCAGTACTTC
CDR3: CASSLASTGLDEQYF

J: TRBJ2-1
size: NA
D: TRBD2
V: TRBV29-1
DNA: TGCAGCGTTGAAGAAGCGGGGGTGGGGAATGAGCAGTTCTTC
CDR3: CSVEEAGVGNEQFF

J: TRBJ2-3
size: once
D: TRBD2
V: TRBV6-5
DNA: TGTGCCAGCAGTTACGGGCGGGAGCCCCCAGATACGCAGTATTTT
CDR3: CASSYGREPPDTQYF

J: TRBJ2-5
size: NA
D: NA
V: TRBV5-6
DNA: TGTGCCAGCAGCTTCCGGGATCAAGAGACCCAGTACTTC
CDR3: CASSFRDQETQYF

J: TRBJ1-2
size: NA
D: NA
V: TRBV11-3
DNA: TGTGCCAGCAGCTTAGACAGGGGAGGAGGCTATGGCTACACCTTC
CDR3: CASSLDRGGGYGYTF

J: TRBJ2-2
size: NA
D: TRBD1
V: TRBV14
DNA: TGTGCCAGCAGTGACAGGGGGCGGACCGGGGAGCTGTTTTTT
CDR3: CASSDRGRTGELFF

J: TRBJ1-1
size: few
D: NA
V: TRBV7-2
DNA: TGTGCCAGCAGCTTCAGCAGTAACACTGAAGCTTTCTTT
CDR3: CASSFSSNTEAFF

J: TRBJ1-2
size: few
D: NA
V: TRBV7-9
DNA: TGTGCCAGCGCTCTCCTGGGTGGCAGCAACTATGGCTACACCTTC
CDR3: CASALLGGSNYGYTF

J: TRBJ2-7
size: NA
D: TRBD1
V: TRBV5-1
DNA: TGCGCCAGCAGCTTCCGGGACAGGGGGGGCGAGCAGTACTTC
CDR3: CASSFRDRGGEQYF

J: TRBJ1-1
size: few
D: NA
V: TRBV12-3/TRBV12-4
DNA: TGTGCCAGCACCCGACAGGCCGGGGCTTTCTTT
CDR3: CASTRQAGAFF

J: TRBJ2-2
size: NA
D: NA
V: TRBV4-2
DNA: TGTGCCAGCAGCCAAGAAGGGAGAAGGATTTCCGGGGAGCTGTTTTTT
CDR3: CASSQEGRRISGELFF

J: TRBJ2-1
size: NA
D: NA
V: TRBV28
DNA: TGTGCCAGCAGTGAAGCGGGCCGTGAGGATGAGCAGTTCTTC
CDR3: CASSEAGREDEQFF

J: TRBJ2-1
size: NA
D: TRBD2
V: TRBV9
DNA: TGTGCCAGCAGTGAAAGTCTAGCGGGGGTAGGCGAGCAGTTCTTC
CDR3: CASSESLAGVGEQFF

J: TRBJ2-3
size: NA
D: TRBD2
V: TRBV7-2
DNA: TGTGCCAGCAGCTTCCTAGCGGGGGGGGGCACAGATACGCAGTATTTT
CDR3: CASSFLAGGGTDTQYF

J: TRBJ2-1
size: NA
D: TRBD2
V: TRBV20-1
DNA: TGCAGTGCTAGTCAAGCGGGGGGGTTAAGTAAGCAGTTCTTC
CDR3: CSASQAGGLSKQFF

J: TRBJ1-6
size: NA
D: NA
V: TRBV9
DNA: TGTGCCAGCAGCGTAACCCCAGGGGATTCACCCCTCCACTTT
CDR3: CASSVTPGDSPLHF

J: TRBJ2-2
size: NA
D: NA
V: TRBV4-2
DNA: TGTGCCAGCAGCACCCAGAGTCGCCCCACCGGGGAGCTGTTTTTT
CDR3: CASSTQSRPTGELFF

J: TRBJ2-7
size: NA
D: TRBD2
V: TRBV18
DNA: TGTGCCAGCTCACTCGGCCAATCGGGAGGCGGAGTCTACGAGCAGTACTTC
CDR3: CASSLGQSGGGVYEQYF

J: TRBJ2-5
size: few
D: NA
V: TRBV2
DNA: TGTGCCAGCACCCAGGACAGAGGGAAAGAGACCCAGTACTTC
CDR3: CASTQDRGKETQYF

J: TRBJ2-3
size: NA
D: NA
V: TRBV4-2
DNA: TGTGCCAGCAGCCAAGCAGGGACGCCCACAGATACGCAGTATTTT
CDR3: CASSQAGTPTDTQYF

J: TRBJ2-1
size: NA
D: NA
V: TRBV4-3
DNA: TGCGCCAGCAGCCAAGGTCTCCGCGTGAATGAGCAGTTCTTC
CDR3: CASSQGLRVNEQFF

J: TRBJ2-1
size: NA
D: NA
V: TRBV7-2
DNA: TGTGCCAGCAGCCTCCTTCGGGAGCCCAATGAGCAGTTCTTC
CDR3: CASSLLREPNEQFF

J: TRBJ2-7
size: NA
D: NA
V: TRBV30
DNA: TGTGCCTGGAGTACACCGGGCTTCTCCTACGAGCAGTACTTC
CDR3: CAWSTPGFSYEQYF

J: TRBJ1-6
size: NA
D: NA
V: TRBV5-6
DNA: TGTGCCAGCAGCTGGGGGACCGGACGCTCCTCACCCCTCCACTTT
CDR3: CASSWGTGRSSPLHF

J: TRBJ1-1
size: few
D: NA
V: TRBV11-2
DNA: TGTGCCAGCAGCCTAAGACCGTGGGCTGAAGCTTTCTTT
CDR3: CASSLRPWAEAFF

J: TRBJ1-3
size: NA
D: NA
V: TRBV3-1/TRBV3-2
DNA: TGTGCCAGCAGCCCCAGGGGAGCTGGAAACACCATATATTTT
CDR3: CASSPRGAGNTIYF

J: TRBJ2-7
size: NA
D: NA
V: TRBV7-8
DNA: TGTGCCAGCATGGGGACGGGCTCCTACGAGCAGTACTTC
CDR3: CASMGTGSYEQYF

J: TRBJ2-1
size: NA
D: NA
V: TRBV2
DNA: TGTGCCAGCAGGGTATCTAGGACATACAATGAGCAGTTCTTC
CDR3: CASRVSRTYNEQFF

J: TRBJ2-7
size: NA
D: TRBD1
V: TRBV11-2
DNA: TGTGCCAGCAGCCCGGACAGGGGCGGGGAGCAGTACTTC
CDR3: CASSPDRGGEQYF

J: TRBJ1-2
size: once
D: TRBD1
V: TRBV6-5
DNA: TGTGCCAGCAGTTCCCTTTCCGGACAGGGTCTCTATGGCTACACCTTC
CDR3: CASSSLSGQGLYGYTF

J: TRBJ2-1
size: NA
D: TRBD2
V: TRBV11-2
DNA: TGTGCCAGCAGCTTCTTAGCGGGGGGACACAATGAGCAGTTCTTC
CDR3: CASSFLAGGHNEQFF

J: TRBJ1-1
size: NA
D: NA
V: TRBV7-9
DNA: TGTGCCAGCAGCTTAAAGGGGACTGAAGCTTTCTTT
CDR3: CASSLKGTEAFF

J: TRBJ1-6
size: NA
D: NA
V: TRBV19
DNA: TGTGCCAGTAGGTCAGACGGAAATTCACCCCTCCACTTT
CDR3: CASRSDGNSPLHF

J: TRBJ2-7
size: NA
D: TRBD2
V: TRBV5-1
DNA: TGCGCCAGCCGTACTAGCGGGGGGGCCAACGAGCAGTACTTC
CDR3: CASRTSGGANEQYF

J: TRBJ2-5
size: NA
D: NA
V: TRBV20-1
DNA: TGCAGTGCTAGAGAGGTTCGGGAGTACTTC
CDR3: CSAREVREYF

J: TRBJ2-5
size: once
D: NA
V: TRBV7-7
DNA: TGTGCTAGCAGCTTTAGCAGGGTTGAGACCCAGTACTTC
CDR3: CASSFSRVETQYF

J: TRBJ2-5
size: NA
D: NA
V: TRBV7-7
DNA: TGTGCCAGCAGCTGGCGTAGGGGGGGTTCGGAGACCCAGTACTTC
CDR3: CASSWRRGGSETQYF